This passage covers 9 T cell receptor beta chains from one sample sequenced in a study of cytomegalovirus exposure and HLA in healthy donors. 13 Jbeta primers and 60 Vbeta primers were used for the PCR. Measured with immunoSEQ multiplex PCR; TCRdb has only the in-frame clones, and not every one. The sample has under 200,000 clones, about 81% seen once. Source material: PBMCs. The source is a girl aged 2-15 years in good health and CMV-seropositive.

The J gene is TRBJ2-2, the V gene TRBV19; 10 bases agree with TRBD1. With V trimmed by 4 bases and J by 6 bases, 2 bases remained unmatched. The CDR3 has 14 amino acids. The germline V gene has CDR1 LNHDA and CDR2 SQIVND (reference sequence). This CDR3 is CASSRTGGSGELFF. CDR3 bases: TGTGCCAGTAGTAGGACAGGGGGATCCGGGGAGCTGTTTTTT.

This clone was detected once. This chain uses TRBV14 with TRBJ2-7; possibly TRBD2 for D (6 bases). Germline CDR1 SGHDN, CDR2 FVKESK. CDR3 length equals 18 residues. V lost 4 bases, J lost 0 bases, and 22 bases lay in between. CDR3 coding DNA: TGTGCCAGCAGCCTTACAACAAGACACACTAGCATCTCCTACGAGCAGTACTTC. Protein sequence: CASSLTTRHTSISYEQYF.

CDR3: CASSFALPGTGGGQPQHF. Written as DNA, the CDR3 is TGTGCCAGTAGTTTCGCACTCCCCGGGACAGGGGGCGGCCAGCCCCAGCATTTT. The rearrangement joins TRBV19 to TRBJ1-5, with 12 bases fitting TRBD1. The CDR3 has 18 residues. J was trimmed by 7 bases and V by 5 bases; bases with no gene match: 15. Looked up from germline, CDR1 is LNHDA and CDR2 is SQIVND (reference sequence).

V gene TRBV19 combines with J gene TRBJ2-1; TRBD2 agrees at 8 bases. This CDR3 has 14 amino acids. V shed 0 bases, J shed 11 bases, and the junction held 6 bases outside the gene matches. The V gene's germline CDR1 is LNHDA and CDR2 SQIVND (reference sequence). The CDR3 DNA sequence: TGTGCCAGTAGTATAGATCTCAGCGGGAGTCAGCAGTTCTTC. This codes for CASSIDLSGSQQFF.

The chain couples TRBV2 to TRBJ1-2; 8 bases are shared with TRBD1. V gave up 6 bases and J gave up 7 bases; unmatched junction bases: 7. Germline V gene lookup returns CDR1 SNHLY and CDR2 FYNNEI. The CDR3 consists of 13 residues. The CDR3 bases are TGTGCCAGCAGAGAGACAGGGGATGGTGGCTACACCTTC. Its translation is CASRETGDGGYTF.

About this clone itself: The identical CDR3 is also encoded by other nucleotide sequences in the sample. The V gene is TRBV5-4, the J gene TRBJ2-7; TRBD1 agrees at 9 bases. CDR3 length equals 14 residues. Losses at the gene ends were 4 bases for V and 5 bases for J; bases not matched to a gene: 7. Germline lookup yields CDR1 SGHNT and CDR2 YYREEE (reference sequence). The CDR3 spells CASSLRTGEDEQYF. CDR3 nucleotide sequence: TGTGCCAGCAGCCTCCGGACAGGGGAAGACGAGCAGTACTTC.

A single count supports this clone. This chain links TRBV4-1 with TRBJ1-6; D uncertain. Per the germline V gene, CDR1 is MGHRA and CDR2 is YSYEKL. V shed 0 bases and J shed 10 bases, with 16 bases lying between them. The CDR3 runs 16 residues. The CDR3 DNA follows: TGCGCCAGCAGCCAAGAGGGTTGGGGTTCGGGATCACCCCTCCACTTT. It encodes CASSQEGWGSGSPLHF.

J is TRBJ1-2 and V is TRBV5-1; 12 bases align to TRBD1. Germline V gene data show CDR1 as SGHRS and CDR2 as YFSETQ. This CDR3 spans 14 amino acids. With 3 bases clipped from V and 7 bases from J, the junction kept 4 bases outside the gene matches. CDR3 amino acids: CASSSGQGASGYTF. As DNA, the CDR3 is TGCGCCAGCAGCTCGGGACAGGGGGCCTCTGGCTACACCTTC.

This clone is a singleton in its sample. The chain couples TRBV28 to TRBJ1-5; 9 positions agree with TRBD1. V was pared by 5 bases and J by 2 bases, with 10 bases of the junction left unmatched. This CDR3 is 17 amino acids long. Germline assignment: CDR1 MDHEN and CDR2 SYDVKM. Here the CDR3 reads CASSGQGSRSRNQPQHF. The CDR3 nucleotides read TGTGCCAGCAGTGGACAGGGGAGTCGCAGTCGCAATCAGCCCCAGCATTTT.